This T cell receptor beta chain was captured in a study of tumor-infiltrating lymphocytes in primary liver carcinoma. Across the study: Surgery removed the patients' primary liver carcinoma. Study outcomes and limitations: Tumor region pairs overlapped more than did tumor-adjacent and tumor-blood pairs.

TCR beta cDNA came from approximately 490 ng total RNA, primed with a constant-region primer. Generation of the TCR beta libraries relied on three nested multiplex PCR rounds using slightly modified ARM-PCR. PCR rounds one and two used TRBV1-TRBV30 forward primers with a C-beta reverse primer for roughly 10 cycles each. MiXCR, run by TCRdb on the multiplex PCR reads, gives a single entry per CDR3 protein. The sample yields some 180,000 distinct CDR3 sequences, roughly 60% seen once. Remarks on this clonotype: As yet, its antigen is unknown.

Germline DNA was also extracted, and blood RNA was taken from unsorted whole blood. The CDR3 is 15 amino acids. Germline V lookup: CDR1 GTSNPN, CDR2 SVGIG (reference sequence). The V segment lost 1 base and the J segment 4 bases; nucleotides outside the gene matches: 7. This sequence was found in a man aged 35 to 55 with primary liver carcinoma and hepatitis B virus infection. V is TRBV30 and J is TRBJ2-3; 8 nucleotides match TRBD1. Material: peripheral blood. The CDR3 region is CAWSGPPRGPDTQYF. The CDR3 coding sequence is TGTGCCTGGAGTGGCCCTCCCAGGGGGCCAGATACGCAGTATTTT. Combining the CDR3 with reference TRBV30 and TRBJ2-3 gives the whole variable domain SQTIHQWPATLVQPVGSPLSLECTVEGTSNPNLYWYRQAAGRGLQLLFYSVGIGQISSEVPQNLSASRPQDRQFILSSKKLLLSDSGFYLCAWSGPPRGPDTQYFGPGTRLTVL.